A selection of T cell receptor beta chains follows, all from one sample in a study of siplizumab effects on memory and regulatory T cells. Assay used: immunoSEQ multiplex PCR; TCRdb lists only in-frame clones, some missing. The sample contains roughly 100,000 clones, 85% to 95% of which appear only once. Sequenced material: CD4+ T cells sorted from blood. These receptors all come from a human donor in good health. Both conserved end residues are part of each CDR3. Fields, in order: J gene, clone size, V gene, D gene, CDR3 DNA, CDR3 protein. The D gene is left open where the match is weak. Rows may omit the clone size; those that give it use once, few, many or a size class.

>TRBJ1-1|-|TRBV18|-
TGTGCCAGCTCATCAGACAAAAACACTGAAGCTTTCTTT
CASSSDKNTEAFF
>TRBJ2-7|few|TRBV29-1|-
TGCAGCGTTGAAGGGGGGTTTGGGTTCTCCTACGAGCAGTACTTC
CSVEGGFGFSYEQYF
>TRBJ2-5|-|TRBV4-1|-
TGCGCCAGCAGCCAAGAGGAGACCCAGTACTTC
CASSQEETQYF
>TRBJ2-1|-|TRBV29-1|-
TGCAGCGTTGCAGGGAAAGGGAATGAGCAGTTCTTC
CSVAGKGNEQFF
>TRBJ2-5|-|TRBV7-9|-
TGTGCCAGCAGCAGGGGAGAGACCCAGTACTTC
CASSRGETQYF
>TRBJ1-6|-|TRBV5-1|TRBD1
TGCGCCAGCAGCCTTGGGACAGGGCCATATAATTCACCCCTCCACTTT
CASSLGTGPYNSPLHF
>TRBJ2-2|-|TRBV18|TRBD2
TGTGCCAGCTCACCGGGGCTAGCGGGACGACGGGGCACCGGGGAGCTGTTTTTT
CASSPGLAGRRGTGELFF
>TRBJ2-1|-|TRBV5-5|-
TGTGCCAGCAGGGCCGGGGCCAACGCATACAATGAGCAGTTCTTC
CASRAGANAYNEQFF
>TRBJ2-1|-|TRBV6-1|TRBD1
TGTGCCAGCAGACTCCGGGACAGACATTACAATGAGCAGTTCTTC
CASRLRDRHYNEQFF
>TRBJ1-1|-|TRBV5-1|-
TGCGCCAGCAGCTTGGCGGGGAACACTGAAGCTTTCTTT
CASSLAGNTEAFF
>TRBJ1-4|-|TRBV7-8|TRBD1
TGTGCCAGCAGCTCCTCCGGGACAGGGGGTAATGAAAAACTGTTTTTT
CASSSSGTGGNEKLFF
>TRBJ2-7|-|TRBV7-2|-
TGTGCCAGCAGCCCACCTTCACGCCCCTACGAGCAGTACTTC
CASSPPSRPYEQYF
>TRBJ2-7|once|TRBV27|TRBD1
TGTGCCAGCAGTTGGACAGGGGCCTACGAGCAGTACTTC
CASSWTGAYEQYF
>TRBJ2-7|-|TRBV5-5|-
TGTGCCAGCAGGACGCCAGGCAGTGGCTACGAGCAGTACTTC
CASRTPGSGYEQYF
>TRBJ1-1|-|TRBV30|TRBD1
TGTGCCTGGGTCCGGGACAGGGTCATGAACACTGAAGCTTTCTTT
CAWVRDRVMNTEAFF
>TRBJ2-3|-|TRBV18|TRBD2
TGTGCCAGCCCTAGCGGGAGCACAGATACGCAGTATTTT
CASPSGSTDTQYF
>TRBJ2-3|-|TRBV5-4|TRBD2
TGTGCCAGCAGCTTGCCAGCGGGGGGGACAGATACGCAGTATTTT
CASSLPAGGTDTQYF
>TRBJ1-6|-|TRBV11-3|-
TGTGCCAGCAGCTCCGGTCCCGCCCCCCTCCACTTT
CASSSGPAPLHF
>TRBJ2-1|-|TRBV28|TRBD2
TGTGCCAGCAGTCCAAGGACTAGCGGGAGGAGATTCTTC
CASSPRTSGRRFF
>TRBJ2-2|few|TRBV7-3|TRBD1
TGTGCCAGCAGCGCAACAGGGGCGGACACCGGGGAGCTGTTTTTT
CASSATGADTGELFF
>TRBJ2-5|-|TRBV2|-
TGTGCCAGCAGTTCGTGGGACGCCCAGTACTTC
CASSSWDAQYF
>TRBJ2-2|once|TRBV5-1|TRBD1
TGCGCCAGCAGCCCGTCGGGACAGGGATTGAGCACCGGGGAGCTGTTTTTT
CASSPSGQGLSTGELFF
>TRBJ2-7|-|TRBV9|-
TGTGCCAGCAGCGTAGATAGGTCCGACGAGCAGTACTTC
CASSVDRSDEQYF
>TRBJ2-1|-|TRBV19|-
TGTGCCTCCTCCAGTCCACCCGTTTACAATGAGCAGTTCTTC
CASSSPPVYNEQFF
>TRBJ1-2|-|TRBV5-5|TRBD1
TGTGCCAGCAGCTTGTTGGGGACAGGGGGCGACTATGGCTACACCTTC
CASSLLGTGGDYGYTF
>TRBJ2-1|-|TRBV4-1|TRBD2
TGCGCCAGCAGCCGGTCAGCGGGAAACTCCTACAATGAGCAGTTCTTC
CASSRSAGNSYNEQFF
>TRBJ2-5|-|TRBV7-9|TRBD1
TGTGCCAGCAGCTTAGATGGGACAGGGGTCGAGACCCAGTACTTC
CASSLDGTGVETQYF